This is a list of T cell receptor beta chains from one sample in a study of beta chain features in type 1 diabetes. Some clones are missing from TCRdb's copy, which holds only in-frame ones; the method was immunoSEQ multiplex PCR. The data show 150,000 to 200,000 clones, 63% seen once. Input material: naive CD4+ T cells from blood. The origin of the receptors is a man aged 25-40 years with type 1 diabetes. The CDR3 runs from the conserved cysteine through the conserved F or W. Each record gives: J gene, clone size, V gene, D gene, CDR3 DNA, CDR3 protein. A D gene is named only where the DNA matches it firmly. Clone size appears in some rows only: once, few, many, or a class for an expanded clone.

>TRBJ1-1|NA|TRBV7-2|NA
TGTGCCAGCAGCTTCTCGAACACTGAAGCTTTCTTT
CASSFSNTEAFF
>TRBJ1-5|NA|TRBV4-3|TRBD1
TGCGCCAGCAGGACAGGGGTTTCGGGCAATCAGCCCCAGCATTTT
CASRTGVSGNQPQHF
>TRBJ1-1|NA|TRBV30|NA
TGTGCCTGGAGGGGACCGGGGAACACTGAAGCTTTCTTT
CAWRGPGNTEAFF
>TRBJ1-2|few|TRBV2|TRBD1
TGTGCCAGCACCCTGGGACAGGGACAAGGCTACACCTTC
CASTLGQGQGYTF
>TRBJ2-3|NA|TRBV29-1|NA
TGCAGCGTTGAGGGTCAATCGGTATCTAGCACAGATACGCAGTATTTT
CSVEGQSVSSTDTQYF
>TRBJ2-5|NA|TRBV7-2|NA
TGTGCCAGCAGCTTAGCGGGGACGGAGGTGTCCCAGTACTTC
CASSLAGTEVSQYF
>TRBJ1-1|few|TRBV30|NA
TGTGCCTGGAGTGTAGGTCTAACTCGCAACACTGAAGCTTTCTTT
CAWSVGLTRNTEAFF
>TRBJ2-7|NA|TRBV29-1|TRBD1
TGCAGCGTTGATAAGGGACAGGGGTATGACGAGCAGTACTTC
CSVDKGQGYDEQYF
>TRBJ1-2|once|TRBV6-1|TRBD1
TGTGCCAGCAGTGAAGAGGGGGCTGGAGGCTACACCTTC
CASSEEGAGGYTF
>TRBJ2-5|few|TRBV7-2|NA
TGTGCCAGCAGCTTAGCCGCAGCAGAGACCCAGTACTTC
CASSLAAAETQYF
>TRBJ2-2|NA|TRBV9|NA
TGTGCCAGCAGCGTAGATTGGTCCGGGAACACCGGGGAGCTGTTTTTT
CASSVDWSGNTGELFF
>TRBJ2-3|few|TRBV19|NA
TGTGCCAGTAGTATTCGTTTTGGGGGTAGCACAGATACGCAGTATTTT
CASSIRFGGSTDTQYF
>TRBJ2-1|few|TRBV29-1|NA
TGCAGCGTTTCGACGGCCTACAATGAGCAGTTCTTC
CSVSTAYNEQFF
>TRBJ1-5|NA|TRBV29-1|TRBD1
TGCAGCGTCTCTCAGGGGGCTAGGGATCAGCCCCAGCATTTT
CSVSQGARDQPQHF
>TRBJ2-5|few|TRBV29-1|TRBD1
TGCAGCGTTCGTCGCTCAGGGGGCGAGGAGACCCAGTACTTC
CSVRRSGGEETQYF
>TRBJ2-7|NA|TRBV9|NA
TGTGCCAGCAGCGCAGCCGGGACATCCTACGAGCAGTACTTC
CASSAAGTSYEQYF
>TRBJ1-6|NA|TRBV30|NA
TGTGCCTGGAGTGTACTGGGTTTTTCTTCACCCCTCCACTTT
CAWSVLGFSSPLHF
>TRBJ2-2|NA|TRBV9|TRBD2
TGTGCCAGCAGCGTAGAGGACCGGGGGGCCGGGGAGCTGTTTTTT
CASSVEDRGAGELFF
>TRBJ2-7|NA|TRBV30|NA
TGTGCCTCCGGCCGGGACGATGCACCGTACGAGCAGTACTTC
CASGRDDAPYEQYF
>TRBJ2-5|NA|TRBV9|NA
TGTGCCAGCAGCGTAGTTAGTTCCGGGGAGACCCAGTACTTC
CASSVVSSGETQYF
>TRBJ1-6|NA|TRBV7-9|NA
TGTGCCAGCAGCTTGGATGGCAATTCACCCCTCCACTTT
CASSLDGNSPLHF
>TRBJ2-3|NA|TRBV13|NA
TGTGCCAGCAGCTCCACAGATACGCAGTATTTT
CASSSTDTQYF
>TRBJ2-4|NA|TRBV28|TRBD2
TGTGCCAGCAGTACGCCGGGACTAACTCACATTCAGTACTTC
CASSTPGLTHIQYF
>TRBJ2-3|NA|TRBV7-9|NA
TGTGCCAGCACTCAACGACAGACAGATACGCAGTATTTT
CASTQRQTDTQYF
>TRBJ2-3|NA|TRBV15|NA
TGTGCCACCAGCACCGGGACAAGCACAGATACGCAGTATTTT
CATSTGTSTDTQYF
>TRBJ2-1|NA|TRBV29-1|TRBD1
TGCAGCGTTGAACGGGACAGGGGGCTTGACAATGAGCAGTTCTTC
CSVERDRGLDNEQFF
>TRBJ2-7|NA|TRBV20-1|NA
TGCAGTGCGTTCTCCGAGACCGAGCAGTACTTC
CSAFSETEQYF
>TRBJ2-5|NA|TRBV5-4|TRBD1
TGTGCCAGCAGTCAAGACAGGGGGCGCGAGACCCAGTACTTC
CASSQDRGRETQYF
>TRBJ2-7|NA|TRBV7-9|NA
TGTGCCAGCAGCCCCGGGAGAAGAAGAGTACGGTACTTC
CASSPGRRRVRYF
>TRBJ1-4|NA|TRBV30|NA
TGTGCCTGGAGTCCCGACCTCGTTCGGGAAAAACTGTTTTTT
CAWSPDLVREKLFF
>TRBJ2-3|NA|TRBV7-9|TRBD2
TGTGCCAGCAGCGCTAGCGGGGGGACAGATACGCAGTATTTT
CASSASGGTDTQYF
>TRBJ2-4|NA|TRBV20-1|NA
TGCAGTGCTAGACTCGAAAACATTCAGTACTTC
CSARLENIQYF
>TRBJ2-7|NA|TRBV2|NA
TGTGCCAGCAGGCTCTCTCTAGCAGCCTACGAGCAGTACTTC
CASRLSLAAYEQYF
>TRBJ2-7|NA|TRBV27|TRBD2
TGTGCCAGCAGGACTAGCTCGGTCCCCTACGAGCAGTACTTC
CASRTSSVPYEQYF
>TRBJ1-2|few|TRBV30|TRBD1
TGTGCCTGGGGACAGGGGTTCTATGGCTACACCTTC
CAWGQGFYGYTF
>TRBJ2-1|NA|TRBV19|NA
TGTGCCAGTAGTACCCCCTGGTACAATGAGCAGTTCTTC
CASSTPWYNEQFF
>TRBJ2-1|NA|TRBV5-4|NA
TGTGCCAGCAGGCGAGAAAACAATGAGCAGTTCTTC
CASRRENNEQFF
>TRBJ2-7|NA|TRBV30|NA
TGTGCCTGGAGTAAGGGCTACGAGCAGTACTTC
CAWSKGYEQYF
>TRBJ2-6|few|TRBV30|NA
TGTGCCTGGGGTGCTGGGGCCAACGTCCTGACTTTC
CAWGAGANVLTF
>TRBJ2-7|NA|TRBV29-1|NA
TGCAGCGCCCTATGGGGGGCAGGGCGCGAGCAGTACTTC
CSALWGAGREQYF
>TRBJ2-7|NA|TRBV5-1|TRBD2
TGCGCCAGCACCCTCGAGGAGCGGGGGGGCCTGGGCGAGCAGTACTTC
CASTLEERGGLGEQYF
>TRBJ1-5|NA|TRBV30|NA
TGTGCCTGGAGCGTACTTGACTCCATGGCGCCCCAGCATTTT
CAWSVLDSMAPQHF
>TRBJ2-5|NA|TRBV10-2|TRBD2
TGCGCCACCCGCCCTAGCGGCCAAGAGACCCAGTACTTC
CATRPSGQETQYF
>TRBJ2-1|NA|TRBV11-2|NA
TGTGCCAGCAGCTTAGTGGGACACTCCCAGTTCTTC
CASSLVGHSQFF
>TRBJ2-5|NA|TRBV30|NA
TGTGCCTGGAGTTCACAGGAAGGGGAGACCCAGTACTTC
CAWSSQEGETQYF